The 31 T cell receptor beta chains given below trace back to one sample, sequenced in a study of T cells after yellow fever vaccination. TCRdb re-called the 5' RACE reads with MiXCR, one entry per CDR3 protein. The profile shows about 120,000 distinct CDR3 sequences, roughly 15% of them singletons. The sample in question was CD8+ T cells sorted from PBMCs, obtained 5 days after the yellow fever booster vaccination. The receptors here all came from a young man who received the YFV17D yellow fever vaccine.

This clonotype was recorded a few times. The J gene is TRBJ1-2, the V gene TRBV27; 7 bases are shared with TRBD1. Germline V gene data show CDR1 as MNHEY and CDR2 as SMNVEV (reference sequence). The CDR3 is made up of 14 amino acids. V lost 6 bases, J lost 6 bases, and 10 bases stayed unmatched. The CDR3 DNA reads TGTGCCAGCAGATACGGAGGGGGCGCGGATGGCTACACCTTC. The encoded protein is CASRYGGGADGYTF.

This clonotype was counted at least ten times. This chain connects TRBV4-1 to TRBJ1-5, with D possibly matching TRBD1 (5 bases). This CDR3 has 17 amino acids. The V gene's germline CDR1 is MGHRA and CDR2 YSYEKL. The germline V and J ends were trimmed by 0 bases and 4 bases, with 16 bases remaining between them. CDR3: CASSQESVRVLNQPQHF. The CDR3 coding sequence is TGCGCCAGCAGCCAAGAATCCGTCAGGGTTTTAAATCAGCCCCAGCATTTT.

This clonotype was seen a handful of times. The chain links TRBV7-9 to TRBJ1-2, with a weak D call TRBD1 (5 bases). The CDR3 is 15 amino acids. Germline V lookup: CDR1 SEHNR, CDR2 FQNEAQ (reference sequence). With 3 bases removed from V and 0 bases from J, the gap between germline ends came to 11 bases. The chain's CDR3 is CASSFIQAPNYGYTF. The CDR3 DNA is TGTGCCAGCAGCTTCATACAGGCCCCTAACTATGGCTACACCTTC.

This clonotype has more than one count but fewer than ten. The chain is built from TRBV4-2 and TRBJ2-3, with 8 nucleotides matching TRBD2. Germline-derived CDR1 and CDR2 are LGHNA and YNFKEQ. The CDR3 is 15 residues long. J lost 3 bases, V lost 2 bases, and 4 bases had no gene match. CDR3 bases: TGTGCCAGCAGCCAAATTAGCGGGGTAACAGATACGCAGTATTTT. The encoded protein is CASSQISGVTDTQYF.

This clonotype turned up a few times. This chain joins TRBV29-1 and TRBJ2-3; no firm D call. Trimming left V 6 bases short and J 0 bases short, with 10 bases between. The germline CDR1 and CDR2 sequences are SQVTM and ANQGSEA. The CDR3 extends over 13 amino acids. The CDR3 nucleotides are TGCAGCGTCCCCTTGACTAGCACAGATACGCAGTATTTT. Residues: CSVPLTSTDTQYF.

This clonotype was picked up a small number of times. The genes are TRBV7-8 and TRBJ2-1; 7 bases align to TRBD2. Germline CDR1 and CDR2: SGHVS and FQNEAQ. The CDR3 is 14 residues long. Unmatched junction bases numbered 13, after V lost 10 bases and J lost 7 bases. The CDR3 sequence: CATVISGFTNEQFF. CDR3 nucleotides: TGTGCCACCGTCATTAGCGGGTTTACGAATGAGCAGTTCTTC.

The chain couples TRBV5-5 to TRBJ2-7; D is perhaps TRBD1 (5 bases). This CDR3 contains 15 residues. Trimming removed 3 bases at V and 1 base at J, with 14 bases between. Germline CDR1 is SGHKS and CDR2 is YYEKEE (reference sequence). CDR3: CASSSGFLNSYEQYV. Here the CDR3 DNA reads TGTGCCAGCAGCTCAGGGTTTCTCAATTCCTACGAGCAGTACGTC.

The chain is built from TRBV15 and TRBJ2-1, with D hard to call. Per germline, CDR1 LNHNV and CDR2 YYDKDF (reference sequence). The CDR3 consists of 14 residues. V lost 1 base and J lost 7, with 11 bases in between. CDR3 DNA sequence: TGTGCCACCAGCAGAGCGCCTGGGCGGAATGAGCAGTTCTTC. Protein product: CATSRAPGRNEQFF.

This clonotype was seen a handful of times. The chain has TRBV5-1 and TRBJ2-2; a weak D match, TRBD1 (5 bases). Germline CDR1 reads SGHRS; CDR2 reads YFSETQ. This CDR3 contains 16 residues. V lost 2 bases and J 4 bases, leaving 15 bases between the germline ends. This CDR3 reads CASSFYEQESTGELFF. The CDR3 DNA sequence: TGCGCCAGCAGCTTCTACGAACAGGAGAGCACCGGGGAGCTGTTTTTT. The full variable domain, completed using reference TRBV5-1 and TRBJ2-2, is KAGVTQTPRYLIKTRGQQVTLSCSPISGHRSVSWYQQTPGQGLQFLFEYFSETQRNKGNFPGRFSGRQFSNSRSEMNVSTLELGDSALYLCASSFYEQESTGELFFGEGSRLTVL.

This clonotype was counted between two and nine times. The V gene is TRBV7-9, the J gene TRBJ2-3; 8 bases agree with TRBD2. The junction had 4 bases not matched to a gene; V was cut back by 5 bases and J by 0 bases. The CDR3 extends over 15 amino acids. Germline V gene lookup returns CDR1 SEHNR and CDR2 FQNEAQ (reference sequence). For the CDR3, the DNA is TGTGCCAGCAGCGATAGCGGGGTTAGCACAGATACGCAGTATTTT. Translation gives CASSDSGVSTDTQYF.

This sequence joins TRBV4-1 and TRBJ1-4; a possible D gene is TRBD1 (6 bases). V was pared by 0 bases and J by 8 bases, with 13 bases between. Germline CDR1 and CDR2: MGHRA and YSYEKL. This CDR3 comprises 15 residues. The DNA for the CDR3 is TGCGCCAGCAGCCAAGAAAGGGGGTTAGGCGAAAAACTGTTTTTT. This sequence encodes CASSQERGLGEKLFF.

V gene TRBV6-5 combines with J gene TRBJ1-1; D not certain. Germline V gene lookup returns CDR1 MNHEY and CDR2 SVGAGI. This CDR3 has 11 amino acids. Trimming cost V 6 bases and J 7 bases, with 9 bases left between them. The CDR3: CASRWKGEAFF. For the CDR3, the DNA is TGTGCCAGCAGGTGGAAGGGTGAAGCTTTCTTT.

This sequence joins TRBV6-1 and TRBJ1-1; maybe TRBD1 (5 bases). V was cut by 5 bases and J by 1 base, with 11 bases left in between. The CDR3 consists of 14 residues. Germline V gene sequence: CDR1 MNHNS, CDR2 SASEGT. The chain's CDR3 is CASSSWGGNTEAFF. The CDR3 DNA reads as TGTGCCAGCAGTTCCTGGGGGGGGAACACTGAAGCTTTCTTT.

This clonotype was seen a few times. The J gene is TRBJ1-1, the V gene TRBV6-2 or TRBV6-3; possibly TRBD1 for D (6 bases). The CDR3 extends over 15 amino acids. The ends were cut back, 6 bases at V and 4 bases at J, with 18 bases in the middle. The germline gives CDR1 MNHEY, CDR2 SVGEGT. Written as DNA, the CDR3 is TGTGCCAGCAGCCCTAGCGAGGGGGTGACCACTGAAGCTTTCTTT. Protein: CASSPSEGVTTEAFF.

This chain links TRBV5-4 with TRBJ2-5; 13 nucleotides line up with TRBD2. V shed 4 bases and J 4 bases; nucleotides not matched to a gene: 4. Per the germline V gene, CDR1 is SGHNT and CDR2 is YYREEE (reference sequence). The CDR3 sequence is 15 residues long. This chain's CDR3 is CASSQWTSGGETQYF. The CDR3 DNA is TGTGCCAGCAGCCAATGGACTAGCGGGGGAGAGACCCAGTACTTC.

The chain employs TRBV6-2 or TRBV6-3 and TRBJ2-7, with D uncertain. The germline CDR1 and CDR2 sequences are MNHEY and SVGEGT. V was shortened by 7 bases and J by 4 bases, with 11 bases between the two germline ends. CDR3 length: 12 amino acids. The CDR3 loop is CASTFGHYEQYF. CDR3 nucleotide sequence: TGTGCCAGCACATTCGGGCATTACGAGCAGTACTTC.

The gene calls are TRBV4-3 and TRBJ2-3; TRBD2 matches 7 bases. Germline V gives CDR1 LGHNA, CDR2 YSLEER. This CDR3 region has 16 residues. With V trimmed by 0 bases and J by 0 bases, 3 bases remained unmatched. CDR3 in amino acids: CASSQDGRGSTDTQYF. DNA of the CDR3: TGCGCCAGCAGCCAAGATGGGCGGGGGAGCACAGATACGCAGTATTTT.

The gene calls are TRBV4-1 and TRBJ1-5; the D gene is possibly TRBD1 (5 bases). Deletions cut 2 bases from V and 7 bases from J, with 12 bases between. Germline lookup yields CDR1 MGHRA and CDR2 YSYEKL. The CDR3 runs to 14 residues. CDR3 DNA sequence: TGCGCCAGCAGCCAAATTGGGGGAGGCCAGCCCCAGCATTTT. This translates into CASSQIGGGQPQHF.

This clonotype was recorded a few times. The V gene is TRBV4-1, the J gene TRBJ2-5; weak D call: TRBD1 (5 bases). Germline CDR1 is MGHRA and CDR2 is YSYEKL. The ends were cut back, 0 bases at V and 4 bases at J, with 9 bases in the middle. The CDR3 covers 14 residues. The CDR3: CASSQENRRETQYF. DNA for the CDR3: TGCGCCAGCAGCCAAGAGAACAGGAGAGAGACCCAGTACTTC.

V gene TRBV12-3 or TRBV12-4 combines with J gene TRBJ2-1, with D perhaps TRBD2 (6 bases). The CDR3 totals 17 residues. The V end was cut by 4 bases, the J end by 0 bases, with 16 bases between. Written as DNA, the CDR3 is TGTGCCAGCAGTTCCGGGGGTCTGGAGGGCTCCTACAATGAGCAGTTCTTC. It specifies CASSSGGLEGSYNEQFF.

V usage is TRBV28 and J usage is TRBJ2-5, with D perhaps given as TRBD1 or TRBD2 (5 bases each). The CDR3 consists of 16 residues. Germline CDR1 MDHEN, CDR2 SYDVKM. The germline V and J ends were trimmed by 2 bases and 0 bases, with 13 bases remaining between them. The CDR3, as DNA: TGTGCCAGCAGTTTAACGGGGCGGCCGTACCAAGAGACCCAGTACTTC. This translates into CASSLTGRPYQETQYF.

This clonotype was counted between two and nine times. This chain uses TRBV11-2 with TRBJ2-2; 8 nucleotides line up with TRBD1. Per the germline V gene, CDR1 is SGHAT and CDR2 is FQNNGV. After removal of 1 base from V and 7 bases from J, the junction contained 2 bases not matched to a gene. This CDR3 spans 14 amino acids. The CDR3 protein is CASSLGTGIGELFF. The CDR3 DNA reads TGTGCCAGCAGCTTAGGGACAGGGATCGGGGAGCTGTTTTTT.

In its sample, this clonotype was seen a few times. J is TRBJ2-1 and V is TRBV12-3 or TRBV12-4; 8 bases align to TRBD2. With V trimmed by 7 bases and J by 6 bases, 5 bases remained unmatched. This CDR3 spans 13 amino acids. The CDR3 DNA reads TGTGCCAGCAAGGCGGGGGGCCTCAATGAGCAGTTCTTC. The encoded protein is CASKAGGLNEQFF.

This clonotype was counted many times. The CDR3, as DNA: TGTGCCAGCAGACTTAAGTTGACGTCCCAAGAGACCCAGTACTTC. This sequence encodes CASRLKLTSQETQYF. The V call is TRBV6-6, the J call TRBJ2-5; no clear D. V lost 6 bases and J 1 base, leaving 15 bases between the germline ends. The CDR3 runs 15 residues. The germline V gene encodes CDR1 MNHNY and CDR2 SVGAGI (reference sequence).

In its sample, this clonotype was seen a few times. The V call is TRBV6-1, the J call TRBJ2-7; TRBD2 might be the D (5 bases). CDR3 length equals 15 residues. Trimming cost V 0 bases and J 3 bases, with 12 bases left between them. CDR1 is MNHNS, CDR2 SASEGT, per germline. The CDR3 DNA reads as TGTGCCAGCAGTGAAGCGCTTTTAGAGGGCTACGAGCAGTACGTC. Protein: CASSEALLEGYEQYV.

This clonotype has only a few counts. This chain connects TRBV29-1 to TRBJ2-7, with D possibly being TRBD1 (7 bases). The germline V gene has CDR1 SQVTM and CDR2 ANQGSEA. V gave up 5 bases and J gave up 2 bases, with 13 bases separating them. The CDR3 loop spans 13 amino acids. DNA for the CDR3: TGCAGCGTTAGGGGGGACAGTACCTACGAGCAGTACTTC. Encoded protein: CSVRGDSTYEQYF.

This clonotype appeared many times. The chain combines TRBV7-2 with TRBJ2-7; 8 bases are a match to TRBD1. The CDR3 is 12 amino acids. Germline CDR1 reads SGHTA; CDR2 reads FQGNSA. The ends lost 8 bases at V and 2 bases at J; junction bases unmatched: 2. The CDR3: CASGQGAYEQYV. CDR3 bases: TGTGCCAGCGGACAGGGAGCCTACGAGCAGTACGTC.

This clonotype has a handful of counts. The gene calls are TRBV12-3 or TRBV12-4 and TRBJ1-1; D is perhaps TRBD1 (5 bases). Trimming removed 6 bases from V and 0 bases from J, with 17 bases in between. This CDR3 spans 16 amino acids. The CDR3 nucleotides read TGTGCCAGCAGCCCGATATGGGGCACCATGAACACTGAAGCTTTCTTT. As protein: CASSPIWGTMNTEAFF.

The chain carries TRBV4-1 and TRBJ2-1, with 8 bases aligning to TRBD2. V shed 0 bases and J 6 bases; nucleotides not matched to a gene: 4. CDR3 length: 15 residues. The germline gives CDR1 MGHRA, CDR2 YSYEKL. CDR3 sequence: CASSQESGGPNEQFF. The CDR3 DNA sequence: TGCGCCAGCAGCCAAGAGTCGGGGGGGCCCAATGAGCAGTTCTTC.

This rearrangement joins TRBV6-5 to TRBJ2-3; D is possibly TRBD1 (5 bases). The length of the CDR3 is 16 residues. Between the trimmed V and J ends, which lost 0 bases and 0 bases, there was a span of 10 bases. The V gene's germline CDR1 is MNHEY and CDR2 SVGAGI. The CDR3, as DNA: TGTGCCAGCAGTTACTCGGGGCACCCTAGCACAGATACGCAGTATTTT. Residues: CASSYSGHPSTDTQYF.

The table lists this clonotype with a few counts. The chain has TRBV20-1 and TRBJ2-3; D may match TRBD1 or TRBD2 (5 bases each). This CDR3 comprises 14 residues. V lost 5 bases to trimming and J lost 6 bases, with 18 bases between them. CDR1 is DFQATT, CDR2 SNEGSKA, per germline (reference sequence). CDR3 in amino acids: CSAPTTGTRDTQYF. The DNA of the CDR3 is TGCAGTGCTCCGACGACGGGGACGCGTGATACGCAGTATTTT.